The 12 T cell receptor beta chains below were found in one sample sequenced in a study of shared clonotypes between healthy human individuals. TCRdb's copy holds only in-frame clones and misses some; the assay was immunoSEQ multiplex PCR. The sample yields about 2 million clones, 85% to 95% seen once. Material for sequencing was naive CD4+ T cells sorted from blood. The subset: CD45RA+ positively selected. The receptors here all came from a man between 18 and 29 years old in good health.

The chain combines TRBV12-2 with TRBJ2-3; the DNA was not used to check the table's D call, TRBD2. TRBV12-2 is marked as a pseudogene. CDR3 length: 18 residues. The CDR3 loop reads CASRPVHLAGIGTDTQYF. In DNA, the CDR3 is TGTGCAAGTCGCCCAGTTCATTTAGCGGGGATAGGTACAGATACGCAGTATTTT.

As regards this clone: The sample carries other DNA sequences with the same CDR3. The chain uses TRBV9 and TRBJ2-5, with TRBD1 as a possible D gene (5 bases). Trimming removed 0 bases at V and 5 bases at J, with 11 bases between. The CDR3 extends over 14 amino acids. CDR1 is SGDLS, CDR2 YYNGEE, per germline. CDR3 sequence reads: CASSVGQFGETQYF. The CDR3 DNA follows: TGTGCCAGCAGCGTAGGACAGTTTGGCGAGACCCAGTACTTC.

CDR3 loop: CASRLGASTAGTGELFF. The CDR3 nucleotides read TGTGCCAGCAGATTGGGGGCCTCGACAGCGGGCACCGGGGAGCTGTTTTTT. This chain uses TRBV11-1 with TRBJ2-2; the D call may be TRBD1 or TRBD2 (6 bases each). Trimming pared 6 bases from V and 4 bases from J, leaving 21 bases between. Germline V gene sequence: CDR1 SGHAT, CDR2 FQDESV (reference sequence). The CDR3 loop spans 17 amino acids.

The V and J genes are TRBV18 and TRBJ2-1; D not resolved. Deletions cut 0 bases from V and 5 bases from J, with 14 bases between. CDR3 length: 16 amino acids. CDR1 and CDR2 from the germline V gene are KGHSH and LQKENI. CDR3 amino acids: CASSPPMRIPDNEQFF. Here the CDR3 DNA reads TGTGCCAGCTCACCACCAATGAGGATCCCGGACAATGAGCAGTTCTTC.

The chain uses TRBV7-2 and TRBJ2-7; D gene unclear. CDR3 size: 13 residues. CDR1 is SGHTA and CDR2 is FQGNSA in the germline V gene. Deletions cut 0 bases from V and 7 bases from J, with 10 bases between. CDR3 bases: TGTGCCAGCAGCTTAGCGCGAGCCTTGGAGCAGTACTTC. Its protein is CASSLARALEQYF.

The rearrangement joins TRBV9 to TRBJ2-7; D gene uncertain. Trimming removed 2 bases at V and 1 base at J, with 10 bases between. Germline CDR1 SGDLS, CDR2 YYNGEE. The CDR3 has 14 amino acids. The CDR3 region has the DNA TGTGCCAGCAGCGTGTCCACTCTATCCTACGAGCAGTACTTC. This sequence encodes CASSVSTLSYEQYF.

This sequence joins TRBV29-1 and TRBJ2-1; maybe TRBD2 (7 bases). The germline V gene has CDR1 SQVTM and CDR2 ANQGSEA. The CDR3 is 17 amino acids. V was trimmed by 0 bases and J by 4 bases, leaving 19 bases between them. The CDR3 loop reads CSVEDGGGQSTYNEQFF. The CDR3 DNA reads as TGCAGCGTTGAAGATGGGGGGGGCCAGTCCACATACAATGAGCAGTTCTTC.

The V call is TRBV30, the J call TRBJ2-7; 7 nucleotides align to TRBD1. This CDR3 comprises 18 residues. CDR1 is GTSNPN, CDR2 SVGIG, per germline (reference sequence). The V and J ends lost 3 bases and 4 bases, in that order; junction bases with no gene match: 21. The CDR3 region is CAWSRRGLGIAVAYEQYF. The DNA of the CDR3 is TGTGCCTGGAGCCGAAGGGGGCTAGGTATTGCAGTGGCATACGAGCAGTACTTC.

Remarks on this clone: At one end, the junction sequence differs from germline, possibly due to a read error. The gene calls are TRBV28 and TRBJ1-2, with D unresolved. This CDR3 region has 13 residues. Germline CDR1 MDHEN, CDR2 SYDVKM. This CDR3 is CATSRGIRYGYTF. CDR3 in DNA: TGTGCCACCAGTAGAGGGATCAGGTATGGCTACACCTTC.

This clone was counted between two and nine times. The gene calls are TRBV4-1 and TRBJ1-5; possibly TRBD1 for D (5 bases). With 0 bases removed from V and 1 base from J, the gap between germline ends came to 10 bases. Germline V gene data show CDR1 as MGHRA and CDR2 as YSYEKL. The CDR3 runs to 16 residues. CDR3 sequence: CASSQEGGSSNQPQHF. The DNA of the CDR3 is TGCGCCAGCAGCCAAGAGGGGGGATCGAGCAATCAGCCCCAGCATTTT.

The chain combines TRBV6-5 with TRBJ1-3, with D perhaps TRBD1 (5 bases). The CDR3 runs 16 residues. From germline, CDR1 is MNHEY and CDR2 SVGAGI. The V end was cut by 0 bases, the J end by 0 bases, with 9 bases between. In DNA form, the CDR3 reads TGTGCCAGCAGTTACTCGAGGGGCGGCTCTGGAAACACCATATATTTT. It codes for CASSYSRGGSGNTIYF.

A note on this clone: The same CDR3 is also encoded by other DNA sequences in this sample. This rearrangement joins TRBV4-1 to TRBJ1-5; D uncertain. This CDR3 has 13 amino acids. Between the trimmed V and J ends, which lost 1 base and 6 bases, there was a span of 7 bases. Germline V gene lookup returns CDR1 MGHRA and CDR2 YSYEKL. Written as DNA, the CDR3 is TGCGCCAGCAGCCAAGTCCTCAGTCAGCCCCAGCATTTT. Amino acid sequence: CASSQVLSQPQHF.